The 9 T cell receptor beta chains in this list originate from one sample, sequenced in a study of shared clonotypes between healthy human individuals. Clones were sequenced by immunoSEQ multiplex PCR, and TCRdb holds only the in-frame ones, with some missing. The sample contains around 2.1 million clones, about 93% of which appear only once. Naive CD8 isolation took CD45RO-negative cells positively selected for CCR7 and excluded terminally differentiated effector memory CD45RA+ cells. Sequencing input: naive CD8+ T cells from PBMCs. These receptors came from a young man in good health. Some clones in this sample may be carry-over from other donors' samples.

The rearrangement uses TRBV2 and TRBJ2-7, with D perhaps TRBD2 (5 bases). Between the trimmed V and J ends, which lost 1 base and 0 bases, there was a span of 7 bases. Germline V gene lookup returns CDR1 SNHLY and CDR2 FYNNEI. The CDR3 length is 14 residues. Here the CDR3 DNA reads TGTGCCAGCAGTGAAGTGGGGAGCTCCTACGAGCAGTACTTC. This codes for CASSEVGSSYEQYF.

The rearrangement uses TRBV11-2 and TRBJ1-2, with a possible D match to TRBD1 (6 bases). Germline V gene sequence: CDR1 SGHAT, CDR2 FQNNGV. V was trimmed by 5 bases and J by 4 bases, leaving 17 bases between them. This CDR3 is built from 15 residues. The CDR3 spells CASSPGVAYAYGYTF. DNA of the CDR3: TGTGCCAGCAGCCCAGGGGTTGCTTATGCCTATGGCTACACCTTC.

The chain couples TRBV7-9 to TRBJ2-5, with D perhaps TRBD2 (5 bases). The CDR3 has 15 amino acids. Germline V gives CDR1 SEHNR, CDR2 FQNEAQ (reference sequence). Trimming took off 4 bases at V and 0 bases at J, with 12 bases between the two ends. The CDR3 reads CASSSTHGDQETQYF. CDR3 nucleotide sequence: TGTGCCAGCAGCTCGACCCACGGGGACCAAGAGACCCAGTACTTC. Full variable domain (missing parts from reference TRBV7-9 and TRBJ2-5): DTGVSQNPRHKITKRGQNVTFRCDPISEHNRLYWYRQTLGQGPEFLTYFQNEAQLEKSRLLSDRFSAERPKGSFSTLEIQRTEQGDSAMYLCASSSTHGDQETQYFGPGTRLLVL.

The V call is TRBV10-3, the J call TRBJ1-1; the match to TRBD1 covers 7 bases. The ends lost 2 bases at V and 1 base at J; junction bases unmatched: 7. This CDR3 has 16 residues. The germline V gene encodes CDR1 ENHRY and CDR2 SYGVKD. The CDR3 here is CAISEGQGVANTEAFF. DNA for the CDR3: TGTGCCATCAGTGAGGGGCAGGGGGTCGCGAACACTGAAGCTTTCTTT.

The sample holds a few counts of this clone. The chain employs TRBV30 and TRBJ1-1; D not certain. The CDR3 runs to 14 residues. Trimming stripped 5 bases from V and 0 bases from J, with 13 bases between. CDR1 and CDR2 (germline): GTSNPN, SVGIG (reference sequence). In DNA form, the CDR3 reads TGTGCCTGGGCCGAAGGGTCCATGAACACTGAAGCTTTCTTT. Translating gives CAWAEGSMNTEAFF.

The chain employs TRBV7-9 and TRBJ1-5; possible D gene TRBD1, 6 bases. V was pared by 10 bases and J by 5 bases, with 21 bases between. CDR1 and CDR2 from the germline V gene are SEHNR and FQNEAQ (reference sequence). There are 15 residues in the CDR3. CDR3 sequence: CATQWGAWVHQPQHF. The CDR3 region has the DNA TGTGCCACTCAATGGGGGGCCTGGGTCCATCAGCCCCAGCATTTT.

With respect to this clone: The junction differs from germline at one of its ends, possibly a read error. CDR3 nucleotide sequence: TGCAGCGGTATAGGACAGGGGGTGAAGACTGAAGCTTTCTTT. Its translation: CSGIGQGVKTEAFF. This sequence joins TRBV29-1 and TRBJ1-1, with 10 bases matching TRBD1. Germline CDR1 reads SQVTM; CDR2 reads ANQGSEA. The CDR3 is 14 residues long.

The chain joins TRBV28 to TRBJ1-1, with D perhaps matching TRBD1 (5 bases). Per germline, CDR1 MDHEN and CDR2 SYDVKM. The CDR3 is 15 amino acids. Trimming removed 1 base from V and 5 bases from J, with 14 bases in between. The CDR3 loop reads CASSLLSAGWTEAFF. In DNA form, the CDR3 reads TGTGCCAGCAGTTTATTGTCGGCAGGGTGGACTGAAGCTTTCTTT. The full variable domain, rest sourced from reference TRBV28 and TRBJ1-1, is DVKVTQSSRYLVKRTGEKVFLECVQDMDHENMFWYRQDPGLGLRLIYFSYDVKMKEKGDIPEGYSVSREKKERFSLILESASTNQTSMYLCASSLLSAGWTEAFFGQGTRLTVV.

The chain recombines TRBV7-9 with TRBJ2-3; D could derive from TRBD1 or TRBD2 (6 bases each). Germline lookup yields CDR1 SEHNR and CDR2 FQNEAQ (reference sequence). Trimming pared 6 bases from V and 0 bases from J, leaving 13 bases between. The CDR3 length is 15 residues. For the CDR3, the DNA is TGTGCCAGCAGTTCTAGGGGGGCTAGCACAGATACGCAGTATTTT. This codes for CASSSRGASTDTQYF.